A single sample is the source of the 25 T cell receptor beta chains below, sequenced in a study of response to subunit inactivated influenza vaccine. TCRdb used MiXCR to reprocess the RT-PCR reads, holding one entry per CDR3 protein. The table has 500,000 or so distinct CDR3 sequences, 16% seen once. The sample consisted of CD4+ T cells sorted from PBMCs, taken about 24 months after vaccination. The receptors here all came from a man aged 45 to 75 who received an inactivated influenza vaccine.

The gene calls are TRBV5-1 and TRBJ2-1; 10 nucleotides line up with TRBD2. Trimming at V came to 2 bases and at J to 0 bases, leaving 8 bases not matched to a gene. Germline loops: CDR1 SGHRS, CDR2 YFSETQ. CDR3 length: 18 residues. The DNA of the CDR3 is TGCGCCAGCAGCTTTCGGACTAGCGGAAAAAGCTCCTACAATGAGCAGTTCTTC. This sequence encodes CASSFRTSGKSSYNEQFF.

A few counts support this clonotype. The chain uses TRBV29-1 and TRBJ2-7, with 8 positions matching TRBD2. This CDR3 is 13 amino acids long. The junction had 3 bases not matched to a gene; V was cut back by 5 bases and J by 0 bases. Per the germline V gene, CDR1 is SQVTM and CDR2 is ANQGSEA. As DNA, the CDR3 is TGCAGCGTTCCGGGGGGGAGCTCCTACGAGCAGTACTTC. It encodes CSVPGGSSYEQYF.

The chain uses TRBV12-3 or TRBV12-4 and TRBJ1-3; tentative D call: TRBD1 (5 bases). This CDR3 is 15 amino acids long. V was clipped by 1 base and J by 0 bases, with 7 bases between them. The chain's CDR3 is CASSLETVSGNTIYF. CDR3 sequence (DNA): TGTGCCAGCAGTTTAGAGACAGTCTCTGGAAACACCATATATTTT.

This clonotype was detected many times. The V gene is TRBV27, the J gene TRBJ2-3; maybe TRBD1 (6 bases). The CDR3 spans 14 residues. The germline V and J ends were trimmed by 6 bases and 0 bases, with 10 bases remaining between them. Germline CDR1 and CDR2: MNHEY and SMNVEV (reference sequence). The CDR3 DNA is TGTGCCAGCAGACAGGGTATGAGCACAGATACGCAGTATTTT. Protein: CASRQGMSTDTQYF.

In nucleotides, the CDR3 is TGTGCCAGCAGCTCTCGCGGGCTAGCGGGTTCCTACAATGAGCAGTTCTTC. It is translated as CASSSRGLAGSYNEQFF. The chain has TRBV11-1 and TRBJ2-1; 8 nucleotides agree with TRBD2. Looked up from germline, CDR1 is SGHAT and CDR2 is FQDESV (reference sequence). J lost 1 base, V lost 4 bases, and 9 bases had no gene match. This CDR3 is built from 17 residues. The full variable domain, with the rest looked up from reference TRBV11-1 and TRBJ2-1, is EAEVAQSPRYKITEKSQAVAFWCDPISGHATLYWYRQILGQGPELLVQFQDESVVDDSQLPKDRFSAERLKGVDSTLKIQPAELGDSAMYLCASSSRGLAGSYNEQFFGPGTRLTVL.

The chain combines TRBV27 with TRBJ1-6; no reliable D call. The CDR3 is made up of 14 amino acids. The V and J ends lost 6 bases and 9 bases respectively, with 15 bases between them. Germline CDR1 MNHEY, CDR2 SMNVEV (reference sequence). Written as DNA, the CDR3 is TGTGCCAGCAGCAGACCCGACTTTAGTTCACCCCTCCACTTT. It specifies CASSRPDFSSPLHF.

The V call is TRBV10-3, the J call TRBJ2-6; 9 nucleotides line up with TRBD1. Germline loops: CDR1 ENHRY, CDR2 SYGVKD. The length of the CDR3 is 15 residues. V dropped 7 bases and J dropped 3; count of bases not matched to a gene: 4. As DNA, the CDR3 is TGTGCCATCAAAGGACAGGGGAATGGGGCCAACGTCCTGACTTTC. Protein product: CAIKGQGNGANVLTF.

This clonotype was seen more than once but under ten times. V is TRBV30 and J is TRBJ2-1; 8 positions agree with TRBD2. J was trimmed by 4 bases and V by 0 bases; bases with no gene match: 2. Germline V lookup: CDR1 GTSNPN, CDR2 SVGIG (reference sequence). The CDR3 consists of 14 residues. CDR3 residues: CAWSVLAAYNEQFF. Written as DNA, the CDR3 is TGTGCCTGGAGTGTACTAGCGGCGTACAATGAGCAGTTCTTC.

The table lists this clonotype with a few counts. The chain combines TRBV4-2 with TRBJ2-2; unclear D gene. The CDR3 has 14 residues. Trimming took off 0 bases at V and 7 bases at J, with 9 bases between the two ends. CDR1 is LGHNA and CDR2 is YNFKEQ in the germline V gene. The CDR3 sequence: CASSQDPGRGELFF. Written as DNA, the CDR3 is TGTGCCAGCAGCCAAGATCCCGGGCGCGGGGAGCTGTTTTTT.

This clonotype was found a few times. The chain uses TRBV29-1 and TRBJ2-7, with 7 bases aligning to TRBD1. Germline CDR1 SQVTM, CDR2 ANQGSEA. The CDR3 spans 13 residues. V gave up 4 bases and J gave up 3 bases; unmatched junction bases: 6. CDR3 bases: TGCAGCGTTGCTCCCGGGACAGTCTACGAGCAGTACTTC. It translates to CSVAPGTVYEQYF.

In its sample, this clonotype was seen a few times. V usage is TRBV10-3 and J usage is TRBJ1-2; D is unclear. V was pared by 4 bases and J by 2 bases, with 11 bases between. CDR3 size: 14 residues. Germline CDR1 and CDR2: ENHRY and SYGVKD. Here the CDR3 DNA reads TGTGCCATCAGTGCGGGCCGGACGAACTATGGCTACACCTTC. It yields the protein CAISAGRTNYGYTF.

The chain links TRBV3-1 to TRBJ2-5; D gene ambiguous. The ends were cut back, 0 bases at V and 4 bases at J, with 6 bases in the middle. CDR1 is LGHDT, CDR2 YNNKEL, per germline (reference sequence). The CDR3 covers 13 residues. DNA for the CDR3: TGTGCCAGCAGCCAAGATTCTCGAGAGACCCAGTACTTC. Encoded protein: CASSQDSRETQYF.

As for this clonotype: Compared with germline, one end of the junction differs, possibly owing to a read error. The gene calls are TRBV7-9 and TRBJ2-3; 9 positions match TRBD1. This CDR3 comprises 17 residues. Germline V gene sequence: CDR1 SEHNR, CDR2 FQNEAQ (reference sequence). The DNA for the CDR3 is TGTGCCGGCAGCTTAGGCCGCCGGACAGGGGGCACAGATACGCAGTATTTT. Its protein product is CAGSLGRRTGGTDTQYF.

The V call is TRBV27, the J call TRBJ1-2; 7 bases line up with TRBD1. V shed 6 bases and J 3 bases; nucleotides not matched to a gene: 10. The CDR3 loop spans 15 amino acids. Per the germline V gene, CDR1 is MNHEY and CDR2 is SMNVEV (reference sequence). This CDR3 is CASRGRDSGDYGYTF. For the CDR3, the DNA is TGTGCCAGCAGGGGACGGGACAGCGGGGACTATGGCTACACCTTC.

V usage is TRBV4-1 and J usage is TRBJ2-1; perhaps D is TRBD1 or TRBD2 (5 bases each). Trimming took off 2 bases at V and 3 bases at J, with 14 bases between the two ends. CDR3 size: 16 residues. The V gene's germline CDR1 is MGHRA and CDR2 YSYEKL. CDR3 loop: CASSQRAGTIYNEQFF. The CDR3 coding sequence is TGCGCCAGCAGCCAAAGGGCCGGGACCATCTACAATGAGCAGTTCTTC.

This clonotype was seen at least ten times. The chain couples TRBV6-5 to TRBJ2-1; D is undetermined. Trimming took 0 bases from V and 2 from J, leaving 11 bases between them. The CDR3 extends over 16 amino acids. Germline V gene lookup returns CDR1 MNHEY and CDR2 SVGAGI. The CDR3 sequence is CASSYSGAYPYNEQFF. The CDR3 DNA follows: TGTGCCAGCAGTTACTCGGGTGCTTACCCCTACAATGAGCAGTTCTTC.

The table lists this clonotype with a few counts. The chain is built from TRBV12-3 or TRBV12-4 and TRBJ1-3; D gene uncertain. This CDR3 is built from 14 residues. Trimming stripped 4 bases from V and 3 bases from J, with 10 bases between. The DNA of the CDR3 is TGTGCCAGCAGTTCATTCCGTGTTGGAAACACCATATATTTT. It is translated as CASSSFRVGNTIYF.

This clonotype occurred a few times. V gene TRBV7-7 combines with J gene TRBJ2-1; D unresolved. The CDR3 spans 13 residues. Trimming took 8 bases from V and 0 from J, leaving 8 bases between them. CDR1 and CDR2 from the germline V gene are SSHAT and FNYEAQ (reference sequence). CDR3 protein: CASGPLSYNEQFF. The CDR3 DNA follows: TGTGCCAGCGGTCCCCTCTCCTACAATGAGCAGTTCTTC.

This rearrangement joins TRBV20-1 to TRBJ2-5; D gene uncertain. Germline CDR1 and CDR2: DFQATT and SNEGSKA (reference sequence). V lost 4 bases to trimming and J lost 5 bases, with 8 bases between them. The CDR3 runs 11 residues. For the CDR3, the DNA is TGCAGTGCTATTTGGGTCGAGACCCAGTACTTC. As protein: CSAIWVETQYF.

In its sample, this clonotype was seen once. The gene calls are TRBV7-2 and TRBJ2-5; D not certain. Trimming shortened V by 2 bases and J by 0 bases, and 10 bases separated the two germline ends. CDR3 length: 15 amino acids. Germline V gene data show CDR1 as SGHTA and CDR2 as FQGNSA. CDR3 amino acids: CASSLQVSYQETQYF. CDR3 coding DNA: TGTGCCAGCAGCTTACAGGTCAGCTACCAAGAGACCCAGTACTTC.

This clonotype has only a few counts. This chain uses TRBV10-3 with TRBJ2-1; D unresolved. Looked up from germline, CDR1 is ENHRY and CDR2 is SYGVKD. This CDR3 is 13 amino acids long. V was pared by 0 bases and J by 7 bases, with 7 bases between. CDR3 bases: TGTGCCATCAGTGAGTCGCTGAGGAATGAGCAGTTCTTC. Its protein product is CAISESLRNEQFF.

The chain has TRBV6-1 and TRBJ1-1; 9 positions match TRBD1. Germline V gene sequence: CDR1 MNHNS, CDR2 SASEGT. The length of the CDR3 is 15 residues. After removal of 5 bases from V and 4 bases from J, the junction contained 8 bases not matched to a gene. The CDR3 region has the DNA TGTGCCAGCAGTAATGCGGGACAGGGCCCCACTGAAGCTTTCTTT. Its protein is CASSNAGQGPTEAFF.

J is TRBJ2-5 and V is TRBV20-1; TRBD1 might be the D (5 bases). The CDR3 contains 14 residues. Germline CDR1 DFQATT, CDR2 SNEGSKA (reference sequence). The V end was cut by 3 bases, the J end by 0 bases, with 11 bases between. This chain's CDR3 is CSASFEGDQETQYF. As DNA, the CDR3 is TGCAGTGCTAGTTTTGAAGGGGACCAAGAGACCCAGTACTTC.

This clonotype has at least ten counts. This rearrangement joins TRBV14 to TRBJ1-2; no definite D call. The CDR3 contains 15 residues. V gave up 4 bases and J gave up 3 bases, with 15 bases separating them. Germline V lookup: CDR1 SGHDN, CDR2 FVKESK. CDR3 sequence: CASSPLPLGDYGYTF. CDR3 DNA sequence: TGTGCCAGCAGCCCTCTCCCCCTTGGCGACTATGGCTACACCTTC.

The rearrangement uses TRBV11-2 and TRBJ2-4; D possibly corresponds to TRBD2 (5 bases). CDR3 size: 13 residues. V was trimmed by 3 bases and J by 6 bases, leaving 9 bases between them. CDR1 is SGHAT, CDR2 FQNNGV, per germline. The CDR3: CASSFVRGNIQYF. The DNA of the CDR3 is TGTGCCAGCAGCTTTGTTCGGGGAAACATTCAGTACTTC.